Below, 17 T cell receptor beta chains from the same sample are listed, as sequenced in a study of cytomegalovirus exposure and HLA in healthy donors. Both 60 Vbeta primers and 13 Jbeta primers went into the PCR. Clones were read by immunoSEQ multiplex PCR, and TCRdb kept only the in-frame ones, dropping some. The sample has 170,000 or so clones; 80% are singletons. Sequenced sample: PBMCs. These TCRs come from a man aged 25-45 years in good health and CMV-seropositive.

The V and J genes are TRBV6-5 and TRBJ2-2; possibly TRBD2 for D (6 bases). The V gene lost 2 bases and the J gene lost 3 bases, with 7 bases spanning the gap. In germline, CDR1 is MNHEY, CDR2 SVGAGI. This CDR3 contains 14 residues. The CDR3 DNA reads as TGTGCCAGCAGTTACGGCGGGGACACCGGGGAGCTGTTTTTT. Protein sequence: CASSYGGDTGELFF.

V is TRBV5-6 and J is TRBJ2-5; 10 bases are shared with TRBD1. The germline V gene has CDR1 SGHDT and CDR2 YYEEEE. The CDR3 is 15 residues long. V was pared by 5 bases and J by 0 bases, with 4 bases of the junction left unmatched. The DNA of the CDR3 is TGTGCCAGCAGGTGGACAGGGGGGGACCAAGAGACCCAGTACTTC. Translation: CASRWTGGDQETQYF.

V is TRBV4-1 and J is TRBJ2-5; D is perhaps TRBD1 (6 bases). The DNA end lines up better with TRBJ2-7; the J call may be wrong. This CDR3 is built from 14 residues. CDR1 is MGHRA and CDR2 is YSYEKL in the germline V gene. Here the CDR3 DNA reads TGCGCCAGCAGCCAAACAGGGAGCTCCTACGAGCAGTACTTC. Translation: CASSQTGSSYEQYF.

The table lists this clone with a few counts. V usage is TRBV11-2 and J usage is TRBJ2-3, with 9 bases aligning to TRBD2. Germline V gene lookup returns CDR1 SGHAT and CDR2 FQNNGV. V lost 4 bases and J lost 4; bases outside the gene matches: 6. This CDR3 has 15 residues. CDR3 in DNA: TGTGCCAGCAGCTCTCAGCGGGGGGTGGCAGATACGCAGTATTTT. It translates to CASSSQRGVADTQYF.

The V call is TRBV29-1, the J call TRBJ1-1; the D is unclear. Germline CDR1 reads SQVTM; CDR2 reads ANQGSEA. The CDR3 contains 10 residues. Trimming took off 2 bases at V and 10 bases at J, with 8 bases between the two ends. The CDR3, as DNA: TGCAGCGTTGAATGGGGAGCAGCTTTCTTT. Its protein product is CSVEWGAAFF.

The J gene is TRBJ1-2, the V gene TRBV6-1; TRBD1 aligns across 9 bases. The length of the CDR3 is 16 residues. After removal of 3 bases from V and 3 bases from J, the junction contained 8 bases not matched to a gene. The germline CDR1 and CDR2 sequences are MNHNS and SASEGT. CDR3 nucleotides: TGTGCCAGCAGTGACCGGGATACAGGGGGCGACTATGGCTACACCTTC. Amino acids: CASSDRDTGGDYGYTF.

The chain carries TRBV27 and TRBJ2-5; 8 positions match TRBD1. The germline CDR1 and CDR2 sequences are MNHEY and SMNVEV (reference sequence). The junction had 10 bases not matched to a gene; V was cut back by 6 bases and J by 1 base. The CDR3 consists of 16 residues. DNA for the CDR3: TGTGCCAGCAGCCCTCTTAGGACAGGGACCCAAGAGACCCAGTACTTC. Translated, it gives CASSPLRTGTQETQYF.

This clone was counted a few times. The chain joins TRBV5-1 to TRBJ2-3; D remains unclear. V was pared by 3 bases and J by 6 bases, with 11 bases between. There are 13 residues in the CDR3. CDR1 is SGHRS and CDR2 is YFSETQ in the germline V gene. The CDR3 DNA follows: TGCGCCAGCAGCTCCCTGAGCGAGGATACGCAGTATTTT. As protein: CASSSLSEDTQYF.

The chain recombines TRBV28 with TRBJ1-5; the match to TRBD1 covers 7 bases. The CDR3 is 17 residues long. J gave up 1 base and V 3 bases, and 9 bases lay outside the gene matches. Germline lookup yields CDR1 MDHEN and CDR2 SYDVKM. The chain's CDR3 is CASSFIADRYSNQPQHF. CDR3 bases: TGTGCCAGCAGTTTTATAGCGGACAGGTACAGCAATCAGCCCCAGCATTTT.

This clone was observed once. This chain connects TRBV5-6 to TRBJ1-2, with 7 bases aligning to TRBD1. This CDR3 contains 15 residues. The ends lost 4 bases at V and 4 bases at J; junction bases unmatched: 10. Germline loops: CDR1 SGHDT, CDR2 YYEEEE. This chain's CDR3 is CASSQQGRTLYGYTF. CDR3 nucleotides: TGTGCCAGCAGCCAACAGGGGCGAACACTCTATGGCTACACCTTC.

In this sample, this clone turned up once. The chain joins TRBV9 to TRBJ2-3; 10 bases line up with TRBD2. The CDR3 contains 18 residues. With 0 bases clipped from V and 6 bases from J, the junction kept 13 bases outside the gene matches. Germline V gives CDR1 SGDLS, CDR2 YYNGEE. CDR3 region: CASSVGFSGGASVDTQYF. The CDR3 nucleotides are TGTGCCAGCAGCGTAGGTTTCAGCGGGGGGGCCAGTGTGGATACGCAGTATTTT.

The CDR3 here is CASSPGVLNEKLFF. DNA of the CDR3: TGCGCCAGCAGCCCGGGGGTCCTAAACGAAAAACTGTTTTTT. V and J are TRBV5-1 and TRBJ1-4; TRBD1 might be the D (5 bases). CDR3 length: 14 amino acids. The ends were cut back, 4 bases at V and 8 bases at J, with 15 bases in the middle. Looked up from germline, CDR1 is SGHRS and CDR2 is YFSETQ.

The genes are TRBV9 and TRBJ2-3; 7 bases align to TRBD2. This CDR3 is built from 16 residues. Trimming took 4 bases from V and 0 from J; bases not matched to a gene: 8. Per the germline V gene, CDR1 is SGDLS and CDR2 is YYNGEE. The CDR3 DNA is TGTGCCAGCAGCTTCTCCCTAGCGGCCAGCACAGATACGCAGTATTTT. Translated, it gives CASSFSLAASTDTQYF.

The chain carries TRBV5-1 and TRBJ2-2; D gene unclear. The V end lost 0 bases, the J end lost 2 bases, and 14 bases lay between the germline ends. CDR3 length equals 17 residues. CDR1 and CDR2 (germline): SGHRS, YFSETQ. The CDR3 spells CASSLAPRWSNTGELFF. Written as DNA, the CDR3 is TGCGCCAGCAGCTTGGCCCCGAGGTGGTCTAACACCGGGGAGCTGTTTTTT.

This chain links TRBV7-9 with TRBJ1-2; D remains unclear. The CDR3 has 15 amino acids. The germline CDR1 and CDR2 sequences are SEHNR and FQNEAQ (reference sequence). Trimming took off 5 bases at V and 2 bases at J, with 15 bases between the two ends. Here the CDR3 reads CASSAVRRGNYGYTF. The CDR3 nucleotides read TGTGCCAGCAGCGCAGTACGACGGGGAAACTATGGCTACACCTTC.

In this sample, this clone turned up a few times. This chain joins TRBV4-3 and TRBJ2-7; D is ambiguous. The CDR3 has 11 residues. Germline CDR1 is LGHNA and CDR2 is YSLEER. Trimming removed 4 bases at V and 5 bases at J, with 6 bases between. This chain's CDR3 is CASSRSDEQYF. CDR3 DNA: TGCGCCAGCAGCCGAAGCGACGAGCAGTACTTC.

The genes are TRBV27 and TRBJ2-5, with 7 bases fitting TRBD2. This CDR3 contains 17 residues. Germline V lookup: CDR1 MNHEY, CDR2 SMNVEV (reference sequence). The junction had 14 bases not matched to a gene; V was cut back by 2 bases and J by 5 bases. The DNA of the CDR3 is TGTGCCAGCAGTTTAGGTCTAGCGGAAGGGCCGGGGGAGACCCAGTACTTC. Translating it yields CASSLGLAEGPGETQYF.